The sample holds many counts of the clone carrying this T cell receptor (beta chain). The target antigen is unknown. Diagnostic decisions used clinical symptoms, serum thyroxine and TRAb, thyroid ultrasound and orbital computed tomography. The PBMCs studied were ones that came from approximately 9.9 ml fresh peripheral blood. The CDR3 sequence is 12 residues long. Trimming stripped 6 bases from V and 6 bases from J, with 13 bases between. The V gene's germline CDR1 is SGHRS and CDR2 YFSETQ. The data belong to a study of T cells in Graves' hyperthyroidism and ophthalmopathy. Study findings and constraints: Progression to ophthalmopathy was predicted a median of 6.5 months early.

Amplified TCR beta CDR3 regions derived from RNA transcripts. HTBI primers drove first-round RT-PCR of the TCR CDR3. TCRdb itself ran the multiplex PCR reads through MiXCR, one entry per CDR3 protein. The sample includes approximately 410,000 distinct CDR3 sequences, approximately 15% seen only once; the top ten take less than 15%. The sequence derives from a man between 18 and 29 years old with Graves' ophthalmopathy. This chain uses TRBV5-1 with TRBJ2-7; D is perhaps TRBD2 (6 bases). The sample comprised blood. CDR3 residues: CASTPGEGEQYF. For the CDR3, the DNA is TGCGCCAGCACCCCGGGGGAAGGCGAGCAGTACTTC. Combining the CDR3 with reference TRBV5-1 and TRBJ2-7 gives the whole variable domain KAGVTQTPRYLIKTRGQQVTLSCSPISGHRSVSWYQQTPGQGLQFLFEYFSETQRNKGNFPGRFSGRQFSNSRSEMNVSTLELGDSALYLCASTPGEGEQYFGPGTRLTVT.